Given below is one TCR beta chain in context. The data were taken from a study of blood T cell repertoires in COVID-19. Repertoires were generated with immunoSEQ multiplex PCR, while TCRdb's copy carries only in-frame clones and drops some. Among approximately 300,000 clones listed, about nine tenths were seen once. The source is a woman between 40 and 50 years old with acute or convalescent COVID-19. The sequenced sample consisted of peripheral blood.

Written as DNA, the CDR3 is TGTGCCAGCAGCGCACGGAGCGGGGGCAGCACAGATACGCAGTATTTT. It is translated as CASSARSGGSTDTQYF. The chain combines TRBV9 with TRBJ2-3; the match to TRBD2 covers 8 bases. Germline trimming cut 3 bases from V and 0 bases from J; bases unmatched to any gene: 6. CDR1 is SGDLS, CDR2 YYNGEE, per germline. There are 16 residues in the CDR3. The variable domain in full, completed from reference TRBV9 and TRBJ2-3, reads DSGVTQTPKHLITATGQRVTLRCSPRSGDLSVYWYQQSLDQGLQFLIQYYNGEERAKGNILERFSAQQFPDLHSELNLSSLELGDSALYFCASSARSGGSTDTQYFGPGTRLTVL.